Shown below are 10 T cell receptor beta chains from a single sample sequenced in a study of T cell repertoires in cytomegalovirus infection. Each CDR3 protein is one row after TCRdb ran MiXCR on the reads. This sample has hundreds of thousands of distinct CDR3 sequences, with roughly 36% found just once. The sequencing sample was made of PBMCs. The receptors shown here come from a human donor in good health (CMV status not recorded). Some clones in this sample may be carry-over from other donors' samples.

The J gene is TRBJ2-2, the V gene TRBV7-8; D might be TRBD2 (5 bases). Looked up from germline, CDR1 is SGHVS and CDR2 is FQNEAQ. V was pared by 2 bases and J by 8 bases, with 9 bases between. CDR3 length: 13 residues. CDR3 bases: TGTGCCAGCAGCTTACTGCGCGGGGGGGAGCTGTTTTTT. Its translation is CASSLLRGGELFF.

This clonotype was observed at least ten times. The chain couples TRBV7-8 to TRBJ2-7; 11 bases are shared with TRBD2. After removal of 1 base from V and 4 bases from J, the junction contained 6 bases not matched to a gene. This CDR3 has 16 residues. Per germline, CDR1 SGHVS and CDR2 FQNEAQ. The CDR3: CASSLGSGRAMYEQYF. The CDR3, as DNA: TGTGCCAGCAGCTTAGGTAGCGGGAGGGCCATGTACGAGCAGTACTTC.

The chain recombines TRBV24-1 with TRBJ2-6; D perhaps matches TRBD1 (5 bases). Per germline, CDR1 KGHDR and CDR2 SFDVKD. The V end lost 7 bases, the J end lost 0 bases, and 21 bases lay between the germline ends. The length of the CDR3 is 19 residues. CDR3 residues: CATSPEEGEIDSGANVLTF. Written as DNA, the CDR3 is TGTGCCACCAGCCCAGAAGAAGGGGAAATCGACTCTGGGGCCAACGTCCTGACTTTC.

This chain uses TRBV5-4 with TRBJ2-3; D is unclear. CDR1 is SGHNT, CDR2 YYREEE, per germline (reference sequence). The CDR3 covers 13 residues. Trimming cost V 2 bases and J 5 bases, with 9 bases left between them. The CDR3: CASSFQREDTQYF. The CDR3 DNA follows: TGTGCCAGCAGCTTCCAGCGTGAAGATACGCAGTATTTT.

This clonotype was recorded at least ten times. The chain is built from TRBV7-8 and TRBJ2-7; D may be TRBD2 (7 bases). V was trimmed by 2 bases and J by 4 bases, leaving 12 bases between them. The CDR3 is 14 residues long. Germline CDR1 SGHVS, CDR2 FQNEAQ. The CDR3 sequence: CASSLLGGEYEQYF. The CDR3 DNA is TGTGCCAGCAGCTTATTAGGGGGGGAGTACGAGCAGTACTTC.

The chain couples TRBV5-8 to TRBJ2-6, with 7 bases lining up with TRBD1. The germline V gene encodes CDR1 SGHTS and CDR2 YDEGEE. The CDR3 covers 19 residues. V was pared by 3 bases and J by 4 bases, with 16 bases of the junction left unmatched. The CDR3 DNA reads as TGTGCCAGCAGCTCCGGGACAGCCCCAGGGGTTGTGGGGGCCAACGTCCTGACTTTC. This codes for CASSSGTAPGVVGANVLTF.

With respect to this clonotype: Given the absence of the conserved phenylalanine or tryptophan at the CDR3 end, a read error is likely. V and J are TRBV12-3 or TRBV12-4 and TRBJ2-5, with no clear D. There are 14 residues in the CDR3. V was cut by 5 bases and J by 1 base, with 11 bases left in between. CDR3 in amino acids: CASSAADGQETQYL. Written as DNA, the CDR3 is TGTGCCAGCAGTGCGGCGGACGGCCAAGAGACCCAGTACTTA.

About this clonotype: A much larger clone lies a single base off, so this may be a read error. This CDR3 fails to terminate in the conserved phenylalanine or tryptophan, so it likely reflects a read error. V and J are TRBV28 and TRBJ1-5; D may be TRBD1 (5 bases). The V gene's germline CDR1 is MDHEN and CDR2 SYDVKM. The V end was cut by 7 bases, the J end by 4 bases, with 14 bases between. The length of the CDR3 is 14 residues. CDR3 protein: CASNTVTVNQPQHL. DNA for the CDR3: TGTGCCAGCAATACCGTGACAGTGAATCAGCCCCAGCATCTT.

There are a few counts of this clonotype. A read error may be the cause here, since a much bigger clone is one base away. The chain couples TRBV7-2 to TRBJ2-1; the D is unclear. Germline-derived CDR1 and CDR2 are SGHTA and FQGNSA. V lost 3 bases and J 0 bases, leaving 3 bases between the germline ends. The length of the CDR3 is 13 residues. The CDR3 DNA follows: TGTGCCAGCAGCTTCAGCTCCTACAATGAGCAGTTCTTC. Its protein is CASSFSSYNEQFF.

This clonotype was seen only a few times. This chain connects TRBV28 to TRBJ2-7; the match to TRBD2 covers 13 bases. The CDR3 is 16 residues long. Unmatched junction bases numbered 14, after V lost 10 bases and J lost 5 bases. The germline CDR1 and CDR2 sequences are MDHEN and SYDVKM. CDR3 loop: CAIHDTSGRAGNEQYF. CDR3 in DNA: TGTGCCATCCACGATACTAGCGGGAGGGCCGGTAACGAGCAGTACTTC.